The clone carrying this TCR beta chain came up once. The data were obtained in a study of T cell changes during pregnancy in multiple sclerosis. The data were produced by immunoSEQ multiplex PCR, yet TCRdb's version contains in-frame clones alone and is incomplete. The sample gives tens of thousands of clones, 90% to 95% of which show up once; around 1% is in the top ten. The V and J ends lost 6 bases and 9 bases, in that order; junction bases with no gene match: 9. The germline V gene encodes CDR1 MNHEY and CDR2 SVGAGI. This CDR3 has 15 amino acids. The sequenced sample was peripheral blood, obtained after pregnancy. The TCR originated in a female donor with multiple sclerosis, enrolled in a pregnancy study. The genes are TRBV6-5 and TRBJ2-1, with 12 bases matching TRBD2. For the CDR3, the DNA is TGTGCCAGCAGCTTCACGACTAGCGGGGGCGGTGAGCAGTTCTTC. The encoded protein is CASSFTTSGGGEQFF.